Included here is one T cell receptor beta chain sequence, with context. The antigen is not known. V was shortened by 1 base and J by 5 bases, with 12 bases between the two germline ends. Germline loops: CDR1 SGHTA, CDR2 FQGNSA. The CDR3 runs 16 residues. These data are taken from a study of T cell responses to AZD1222 COVID-19 vaccine. On the study more broadly: Second-dose intervals near 4 or 12 weeks were combined.

Study results and limitations: Once two AZD1222 doses were given, Spike-specific TCR breadth and depth went up. With dominance at 160-218 and 743-854, vaccine-associated CD4 TCRs spanned spike. Among those given AZD1222, only 6 or 7 were seropositive at baseline.

The protocol was immunoSEQ multiplex PCR, while the TCRdb copy is restricted to in-frame clones and leaves out a portion. This table holds roughly 130,000 clones, 94% found once. J is TRBJ1-6 and V is TRBV7-2; a possible D gene is TRBD1 (5 bases). The source is an adult in good health. This specimen consisted of peripheral blood, obtained on day 0 of AZD1222 vaccination. CDR3 bases: TGTGCCAGCAGCTTAGTAGGGGCGCGCAATAATTCACCCCTCCACTTT. It codes for CASSLVGARNNSPLHF. The whole variable domain, filled in from reference TRBV7-2 and TRBJ1-6, reads GAGVSQSPSNKVTEKGKDVELRCDPISGHTALYWYRQSLGQGLEFLIYFQGNSAPDKSGLPSDRFSAERTGGSVSTLTIQRTQQEDSAVYLCASSLVGARNNSPLHFGNGTRLTVT.